This T cell receptor beta chain came from a study of shared clonotypes between healthy human individuals. This clone was observed a few times. TCRdb's table, derived via immunoSEQ multiplex PCR, lists solely in-frame clones and lacks some. This sample has roughly 1 million clones, with approximately 68% found just once. The TCR comes from a man younger than 30 in good health. The specimen sequenced was memory CD4+ T cells sorted from blood. Specified subset: CD45RA-negative fraction.

The CDR3, as DNA: TGTGCCAGCAACCGGGACCAAGCGGATACGCAGTATTTT. Amino acids: CASNRDQADTQYF. The V gene is TRBV2, the J gene TRBJ2-3; either TRBD1 or TRBD2 may fit D (5 bases each). Between the trimmed V and J ends, which lost 7 bases and 6 bases, there was a span of 14 bases. The CDR3 is made up of 13 amino acids. Germline CDR1 is SNHLY and CDR2 is FYNNEI.